This TCR beta chain was documented in a study of PD-1 blockade in mismatch repair-deficient tumors. Described time point: 10-day in vitro stimulation with candidate neoantigen peptide 3. Of note for this clone: Its target is not known.

This CDR3 spans 15 amino acids. V dropped 4 bases and J dropped 3 bases, with 11 bases sitting between them. The V gene's germline CDR1 is SGDLS and CDR2 YYNGEE. Measured with immunoSEQ multiplex PCR; TCRdb has only the in-frame clones, and not every one. The sample shows around 10,000 clones, around nine tenths of them seen only once. The material sequenced was cells cultured in vitro, taken from a patient treated with pembrolizumab. The chain carries TRBV9 and TRBJ2-6, with D unresolved. This clonotype was sampled from an adult with mismatch repair-deficient cancer. The CDR3 DNA reads TGTGCCAGCAGCCCTACTGGAAATGGGGCCAACGTCCTGACTTTC. Residues: CASSPTGNGANVLTF.